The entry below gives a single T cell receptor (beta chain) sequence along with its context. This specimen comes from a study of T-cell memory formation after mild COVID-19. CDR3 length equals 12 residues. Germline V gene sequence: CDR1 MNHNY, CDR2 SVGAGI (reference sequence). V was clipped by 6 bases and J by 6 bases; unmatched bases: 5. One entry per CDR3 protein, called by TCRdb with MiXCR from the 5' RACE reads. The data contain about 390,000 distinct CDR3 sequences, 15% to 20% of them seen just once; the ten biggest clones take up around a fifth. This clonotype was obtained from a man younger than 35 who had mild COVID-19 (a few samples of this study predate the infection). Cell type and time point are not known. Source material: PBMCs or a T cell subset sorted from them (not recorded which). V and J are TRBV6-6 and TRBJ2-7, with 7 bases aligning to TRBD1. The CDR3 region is CASSTGDGEQYV. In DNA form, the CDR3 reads TGTGCCAGCAGCACAGGGGACGGCGAGCAGTACGTC.